Listed below are T cell receptor beta chains from one sample, sequenced in a study of T cells in Graves' hyperthyroidism and ophthalmopathy. TCRdb re-analysed the multiplex PCR reads in MiXCR, keeping a single row per CDR3 protein. This table has around 450,000 distinct CDR3 sequences, about 13% appearing once. Source material: blood. The receptors were gathered from a woman in her late teens or twenties with Graves' hyperthyroidism. Both conserved end residues are part of each CDR3. D genes are given only for firm matches. Not every row has a clone size; where given, it reads once, few, many or a size class.

j_call clone_size v_call d_call cdr3_nt cdr3_aa
TRBJ1-2 few TRBV9 - TGTGCCAGCAGCTCCCGGGGAGGGGGAAGCTACACCTTC CASSSRGGGSYTF
TRBJ1-1 many TRBV7-9 - TGTGCCAGCAGCTTAGGACAGCTGGAAGCTTTCTTT CASSLGQLEAFF
TRBJ2-7 many TRBV18 TRBD1 TGTGCCAGCTCGCCAGACAGGGCAACCTACGAGCAGTACTTC CASSPDRATYEQYF
TRBJ2-3 many TRBV20-1 TRBD2 TGCAGTGCTAGCCCCGGGCTAGCGGGGGCCACAGATACGCAGTATTTT CSASPGLAGATDTQYF
TRBJ1-1 many TRBV5-1 TRBD1 TGCGCCAGCAGCGTAGGGACAGCAGGCTTCCCAGAAGCTTTCTTT CASSVGTAGFPEAFF
TRBJ2-1 - TRBV2 TRBD1 TGTGCCAGCAGCGCCGGGACAGGGCTAAGGGGCTCCTACAATGAGCAGTTCTTC CASSAGTGLRGSYNEQFF
TRBJ2-5 many TRBV7-2 TRBD1 TGTGCCAGCAGCTCGGACAGGGGGCTAGAGACCCAGTACTTC CASSSDRGLETQYF
TRBJ2-7 few TRBV27 TRBD1 TGTGCCAGCAGAAAACAGGGGGCTGGGTACGAGCAGTACTTC CASRKQGAGYEQYF
TRBJ2-3 few TRBV5-6 - TGTGCCAGCAGCCCCGTAATGGATACGCAGTATTTT CASSPVMDTQYF
TRBJ1-1 - TRBV7-9 TRBD1 TGTGCCAGCAGCCGTGCGGGACAGGGGGGCCCTGAAGCTTTCTTT CASSRAGQGGPEAFF
TRBJ1-2 - TRBV20-1 TRBD1 TGCAGTGCTAGAGACAGGGGGAGGACCCGCGATTACACCTTC CSARDRGRTRDYTF
TRBJ2-3 many TRBV25-1 TRBD1 TGTGCCAGCAGAGCCGGACAGGGGTGGGATACGCAGTATTTT CASRAGQGWDTQYF
TRBJ1-5 many TRBV6-2/TRBV6-3 - TGTGCCAGCAGACCCAAAGACAGTTATAGCAATCAGCCCCAGCATTTT CASRPKDSYSNQPQHF
TRBJ2-3 - TRBV10-3 - TGTGCCATCAGTGAGACTGGGGTAGATACGCAGTATTTT CAISETGVDTQYF
TRBJ2-1 many TRBV5-1 - TGCGCCAGCAGTGGCGGGATAGTCGGAAATGAGCAGTTCTTC CASSGGIVGNEQFF
TRBJ1-1 many TRBV5-1 TRBD1 TGCGCCAGCAGCGATACAGGGGGCACCACTGAAGCTTTCTTT CASSDTGGTTEAFF
TRBJ1-1 many TRBV2 - TGTGCCAGCTCACAGCAGCAATCCACTGAAGCTTTCTTT CASSQQQSTEAFF
TRBJ2-1 many TRBV29-1 TRBD1 TGCAGCGTTGCTACAGGGGGCAATGAGCAGTTCTTC CSVATGGNEQFF
TRBJ1-1 many TRBV6-2/TRBV6-3 - TGTGCCAGCAGTTACGATAAATTGGGCAGGGCGACTAACACTGAAGCTTTCTTT CASSYDKLGRATNTEAFF
TRBJ1-1 - TRBV30 TRBD1 TGTGCCTGGGACAGGGGCGACACTGAAGCTTTCTTT CAWDRGDTEAFF
TRBJ2-2 many TRBV29-1 TRBD1 TGCAGCGTTGACAGGGGGCGCGACACCGGGGAGCTGTTTTTT CSVDRGRDTGELFF
TRBJ2-2 - TRBV11-1 - TGTGCCAGCAGCCGGACAGACGGGGAGCTGTTTTTT CASSRTDGELFF
TRBJ2-3 many TRBV12-3/TRBV12-4 - TGTGCCAGCAGTTTACCCGGGGTCCGGGGTGGGACGCAGTATTTT CASSLPGVRGGTQYF
TRBJ2-7 many TRBV6-1 - TGTGCCGCAAAGTCCCCGGGACTTACTTACGAGCAGTACTTC CAAKSPGLTYEQYF
TRBJ2-3 many TRBV27 - TGTGCCAGCAGCCAAATACTAGCAGATACGCAGTATTTT CASSQILADTQYF
TRBJ1-2 many TRBV12-3/TRBV12-4 - TGTGCCAGCAGTTTAGCGTTTCGGGGGAATGGCTACACCTTC CASSLAFRGNGYTF
TRBJ2-3 - TRBV28 - TGTGCCAGCAGTTTACGTCTAGCGAGGGCAGATACGCAGTATTTT CASSLRLARADTQYF
TRBJ2-7 many TRBV7-2 - TGTGCCAGCAGCTTATCCACAGTTGCCTACGAGCAGTACTTC CASSLSTVAYEQYF
TRBJ2-5 few TRBV6-1 - TGTGCCAGCGGGACCCAGCCGTGGGAGACCCAGTACTTC CASGTQPWETQYF
TRBJ1-1 many TRBV12-3/TRBV12-4 - TGTGCCAGCAGTACAAGTAAGATGAACACTGAAGCTTTCTTT CASSTSKMNTEAFF
TRBJ2-1 few TRBV10-1 - TGCGCCAGCAGTGAGTATGGTGAGCAGTTCTTC CASSEYGEQFF
TRBJ2-5 many TRBV7-9 TRBD2 TGTGCCAGCAGCTCCCCGTTTCAGCGGGAGCATGAGACCCAGTACTTC CASSSPFQREHETQYF
TRBJ1-2 - TRBV30 - TGTGCCTGGAAGGAGACCGCGGGGGGCATCGGCTACACCTTC CAWKETAGGIGYTF
TRBJ2-5 many TRBV3-1 TRBD2 TGTGCCAGCAGCCAACTAGCGGGGTTACAAGAGACCCAGTACTTC CASSQLAGLQETQYF
TRBJ1-1 many TRBV20-1 TRBD1 TGCAGTGCCTACAATCCGGGACAGGAAGACACTGAAGCTTTCTTT CSAYNPGQEDTEAFF
TRBJ2-7 many TRBV29-1 TRBD1 TGCAGCGTTGAACGGAGGGGACAGGGGGAAGCCCACTCCTACGAGCAGTACTTC CSVERRGQGEAHSYEQYF
TRBJ1-5 - TRBV19 - TGTGCCAGTAGTATCGGGCAGGCGGGCAATCAGCCCCAGCATTTT CASSIGQAGNQPQHF
TRBJ2-3 many TRBV6-1 - TGTGCCAGCAGACCGCCCCGGGATTCTGGCACAGATACGCAGTATTTT CASRPPRDSGTDTQYF
TRBJ2-1 - TRBV19 TRBD1 TGTGCCAGTCTGGACAGGGGTGCGAGCAATGAGCAGTTCTTC CASLDRGASNEQFF
TRBJ2-1 - TRBV20-1 TRBD1 TGCAGTGCTCCTGACAGGGCTAACTACAATGAGCAGTTCTTC CSAPDRANYNEQFF
TRBJ2-7 many TRBV28 TRBD1 TGTGCCAGCAGGATGACAGGGGAGTACTACGAGCAGTACTTC CASRMTGEYYEQYF
TRBJ2-3 - TRBV7-2 TRBD2 TGTGCCAGCAGCCCGTTGGGCGGGAGGGCCCCAGATACGCAGTATTTT CASSPLGGRAPDTQYF
TRBJ2-3 few TRBV11-1 TRBD2 TGTGCCAGCAGCCGCCGGAGAGTAGCGGGAGCCGGGGCTACGCAGTATTTT CASSRRRVAGAGATQYF
TRBJ1-1 many TRBV6-2/TRBV6-3 - TGTGCCAGCAGTCTTTCCGGACAGATTGAAGCTTTCTTT CASSLSGQIEAFF
TRBJ1-2 many TRBV2 - TGTGCCAGCAGTGAAGTCTCGGGCTACACCTTC CASSEVSGYTF
TRBJ2-5 - TRBV10-3 - TGTGCCATCAGTGTGTACGGGGGGCTTAATCGGTACTTC CAISVYGGLNRYF
TRBJ1-1 - TRBV6-1 - TGTGCCAGCAGTGAAGCTGGGGGTCTCACTGAAGCTTTCTTT CASSEAGGLTEAFF
TRBJ2-3 few TRBV6-1 - TGTGCCAGCACTTTAGTGGAGTTGGATACGCAGTATTTT CASTLVELDTQYF
TRBJ1-1 many TRBV3-1 - TGTGCCAGCAGCCTAAAGGGCGCCAGTGAAGCTTTCTTT CASSLKGASEAFF
TRBJ2-7 many TRBV20-1 - TGCAGTGCGGCCCGGACCCTACGGGACGAGCAGTACTTC CSAARTLRDEQYF
TRBJ2-5 many TRBV6-1 - TGTGCCAGCAGCGCCAGCTTTGAGACCCAGTACTTC CASSASFETQYF
TRBJ1-5 many TRBV2 - TGTGCCAGCCATTCCAGGGTCACTCAGCCCCAGCATTTT CASHSRVTQPQHF
TRBJ1-1 many TRBV11-1 - TGTGCCAGCAGTGGGGGTCAGGGAGGCCCTGAAGCTTTCTTT CASSGGQGGPEAFF
TRBJ2-7 many TRBV30 - TGTGCCTGGAGTGTAGCCGGGGACGAGCAGTACTTC CAWSVAGDEQYF
TRBJ2-1 many TRBV29-1 - TGCAGCGTTGACGGTCGGGAAGACGGATATGAGCAGTTCTTC CSVDGREDGYEQFF
TRBJ2-7 few TRBV29-1 - TGCAGCGTTGAAATGACGGGCTCCTACGAGCAGTACTTC CSVEMTGSYEQYF
TRBJ1-4 few TRBV11-2 - TGTGCCAGCAGCTTAGGCAGTAGACTGTTTTTT CASSLGSRLFF
TRBJ1-1 few TRBV6-1 TRBD1 TGTGCCAGCAGTCCCGACAGGGTCGATAGATCTGAAGCTTTCTTT CASSPDRVDRSEAFF
TRBJ1-2 - TRBV4-2 - TGTGCCAGCAGCCAAGATTTCGGGAGCGGTGGCTACACCTTC CASSQDFGSGGYTF